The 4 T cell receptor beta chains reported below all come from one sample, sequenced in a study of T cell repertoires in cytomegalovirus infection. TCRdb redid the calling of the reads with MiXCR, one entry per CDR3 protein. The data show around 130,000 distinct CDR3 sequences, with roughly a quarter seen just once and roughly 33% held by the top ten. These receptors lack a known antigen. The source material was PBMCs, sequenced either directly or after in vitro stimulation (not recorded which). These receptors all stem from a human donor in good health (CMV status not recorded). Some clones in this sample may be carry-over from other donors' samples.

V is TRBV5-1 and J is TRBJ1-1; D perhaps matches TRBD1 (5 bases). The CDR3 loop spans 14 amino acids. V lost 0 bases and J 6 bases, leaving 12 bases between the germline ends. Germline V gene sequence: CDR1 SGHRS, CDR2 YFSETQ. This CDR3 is CASSLGREGSEAFF. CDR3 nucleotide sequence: TGCGCCAGCAGCTTGGGCAGGGAGGGTTCTGAAGCTTTCTTT.

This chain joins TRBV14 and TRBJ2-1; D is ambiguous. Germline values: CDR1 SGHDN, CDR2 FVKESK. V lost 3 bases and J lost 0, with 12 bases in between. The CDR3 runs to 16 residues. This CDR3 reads CASSHHTPYSYNEQFF. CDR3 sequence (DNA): TGTGCCAGCAGCCATCACACTCCCTACTCCTACAATGAGCAGTTCTTC.

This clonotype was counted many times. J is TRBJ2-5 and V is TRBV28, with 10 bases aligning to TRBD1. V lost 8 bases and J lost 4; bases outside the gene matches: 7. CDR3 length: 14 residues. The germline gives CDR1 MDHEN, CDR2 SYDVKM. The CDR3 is CASLGQGWGETQYF. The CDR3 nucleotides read TGTGCCAGCTTGGGACAGGGGTGGGGAGAGACCCAGTACTTC. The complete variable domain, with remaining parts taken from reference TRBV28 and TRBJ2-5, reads DVKVTQSSRYLVKRTGEKVFLECVQDMDHENMFWYRQDPGLGLRLIYFSYDVKMKEKGDIPEGYSVSREKKERFSLILESASTNQTSMYLCASLGQGWGETQYFGPGTRLLVL.

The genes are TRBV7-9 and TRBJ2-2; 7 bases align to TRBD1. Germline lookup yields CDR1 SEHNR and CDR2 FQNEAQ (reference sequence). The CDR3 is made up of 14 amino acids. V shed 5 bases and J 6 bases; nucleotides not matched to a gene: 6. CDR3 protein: CASSARQGPGELFF. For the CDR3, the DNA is TGTGCCAGCAGCGCCCGACAGGGACCCGGGGAGCTGTTTTTT.